The 17 T cell receptor beta chains presented below share a single source sample, sequenced in a study of blood T cell repertoires in COVID-19. Data came from immunoSEQ multiplex PCR; TCRdb stores just in-frame clones and leaves some out. Seen here are around 81,000 clones, about 89% observed once, and the top ten hold about 1.9%. Sequenced input: peripheral blood. These receptors originate from a woman aged 55-69 years with acute or convalescent COVID-19.

This chain uses TRBV9 with TRBJ1-3; no reliable D call. The V gene lost 0 bases and the J gene lost 0 bases, with 7 bases spanning the gap. CDR1 and CDR2 from the germline V gene are SGDLS and YYNGEE. This CDR3 contains 15 residues. The CDR3 sequence is CASSVAPGSGNTIYF. CDR3 nucleotide sequence: TGTGCCAGCAGCGTAGCACCGGGCTCTGGAAACACCATATATTTT.

This sequence joins TRBV28 and TRBJ1-4; D is ambiguous. Trimming removed 2 bases from V and 5 bases from J, with 9 bases in between. The CDR3 loop spans 14 amino acids. From germline, CDR1 is MDHEN and CDR2 SYDVKM. The CDR3 bases are TGTGCCAGCAGTTTACCCCGGGAAAATGAAAAACTGTTTTTT. Translating gives CASSLPRENEKLFF.

The chain couples TRBV5-6 to TRBJ1-1, with D unclear. CDR3 length equals 17 residues. Germline-derived CDR1 and CDR2 are SGHDT and YYEEEE. The V end lost 0 bases, the J end lost 1 base, and 16 bases lay between the germline ends. CDR3 sequence reads: CASSLVRLGERNTEAFF. Written as DNA, the CDR3 is TGTGCCAGCAGCTTGGTTCGTCTGGGAGAAAGGAACACTGAAGCTTTCTTT.

This chain connects TRBV28 to TRBJ1-2, with D uncertain. V was pared by 6 bases and J by 4 bases, with 21 bases between. Germline-derived CDR1 and CDR2 are MDHEN and SYDVKM. The length of the CDR3 is 16 residues. CDR3 bases: TGTGCCAGCAGCACACTCCGAGACAACGGTGGCTATGGCTACACCTTC. This codes for CASSTLRDNGGYGYTF.

This chain links TRBV24-1 with TRBJ2-2; TRBD1 agrees at 8 bases. CDR1 and CDR2 (germline): KGHDR, SFDVKD. V trimming: 3 bases; J trimming: 10 bases; junction bases outside the gene matches: 9. The CDR3 has 15 amino acids. This chain's CDR3 is CATSDPGQDRQELFF. The CDR3 DNA reads as TGTGCCACCAGTGATCCGGGACAGGATCGTCAGGAGCTGTTTTTT.

This clone turned up a few times. The V call is TRBV29-1, the J call TRBJ1-1; 7 bases line up with TRBD1. Germline-derived CDR1 and CDR2 are SQVTM and ANQGSEA. This CDR3 contains 14 residues. J lost 8 bases, V lost 5 bases, and 14 bases had no gene match. The CDR3 spells CSVRPGQAGSEAFF. In DNA form, the CDR3 reads TGCAGCGTTCGCCCTGGACAGGCAGGGAGCGAAGCTTTCTTT.

This clone was found a few times. The genes are TRBV2 and TRBJ2-7; no firm D call. The V and J ends lost 2 bases and 1 base respectively, with 3 bases between them. This CDR3 contains 12 residues. Germline loops: CDR1 SNHLY, CDR2 FYNNEI. This chain's CDR3 is CASSESSYEQYF. For the CDR3, the DNA is TGTGCCAGCAGTGAATCTTCCTACGAGCAGTACTTC.

The chain carries TRBV3-1 (or the pseudogene TRBV3-2) and TRBJ1-1, with D perhaps matching TRBD1 (5 bases). Per germline, CDR1 LGHDT and CDR2 YNNKEL (reference sequence). This CDR3 region has 14 residues. V lost 1 base to trimming and J lost 7 bases, with 13 bases between them. CDR3 sequence reads: CASSQGYRSSEAFF. The CDR3, as DNA: TGTGCCAGCAGCCAAGGCTACAGGTCGAGTGAAGCTTTCTTT.

The chain uses TRBV30 and TRBJ1-1; D gene ambiguous. This CDR3 has 13 amino acids. Per germline, CDR1 GTSNPN and CDR2 SVGIG (reference sequence). Trimming stripped 1 base from V and 1 base from J, with 7 bases between. CDR3 in DNA: TGTGCCTGGAGTGCAACTCGGAACACTGAAGCTTTCTTT. Amino acids: CAWSATRNTEAFF. Full variable domain (outside the CDR3, taken from reference TRBV30 and TRBJ1-1): SQTIHQWPATLVQPVGSPLSLECTVEGTSNPNLYWYRQAAGRGLQLLFYSVGIGQISSEVPQNLSASRPQDRQFILSSKKLLLSDSGFYLCAWSATRNTEAFFGQGTRLTVV.

This chain uses TRBV5-1 with TRBJ2-7; TRBD2 matches 11 bases. The trim removed 4 bases at V and 2 bases at J, leaving 5 bases unmatched. The length of the CDR3 is 15 residues. CDR1 and CDR2 from the germline V gene are SGHRS and YFSETQ. The CDR3 DNA reads as TGCGCCAGCAGCCCTCTAGCGGGGGGCGCCTACGAGCAGTACTTC. Translated: CASSPLAGGAYEQYF.

Details on this clone: A read error may produce the germline difference seen at one junction end. The rearrangement links TRBV3-1 (or the pseudogene TRBV3-2) to TRBJ2-5; a possible D gene is TRBD1 (6 bases). Germline V gene sequence: CDR1 LGHDT, CDR2 YNNKEL (reference sequence). This CDR3 is built from 12 residues. CDR3: CASSQETGTKDF. DNA of the CDR3: TGTGCCAGCAGCCAAGAGACCGGGACAAAGGACTTC.

The chain links TRBV27 to TRBJ1-4; TRBD1 matches 10 bases. The CDR3 runs 14 residues. The J segment lost 6 bases and the V segment lost 3 bases, leaving 1 base of the junction unmatched. Germline CDR1 is MNHEY and CDR2 is SMNVEV (reference sequence). The CDR3 bases are TGTGCCAGCAGTTTGACAGGGGGCTATGAAAAACTGTTTTTT. Residues: CASSLTGGYEKLFF.

This chain connects TRBV3-1 (or the pseudogene TRBV3-2) to TRBJ2-3; D not certain. The CDR3 contains 13 residues. Germline CDR1 reads LGHDT; CDR2 reads YNNKEL (reference sequence). Trimming took 3 bases from V and 6 from J, leaving 10 bases between them. The CDR3 is CASSQEDWDTQYF. The CDR3 bases are TGTGCCAGCAGCCAGGAAGACTGGGATACGCAGTATTTT.

This chain connects TRBV5-4 to TRBJ1-1; perhaps TRBD1 as D (6 bases). Trimming took off 5 bases at V and 1 base at J, with 9 bases between the two ends. Per the germline V gene, CDR1 is SGHNT and CDR2 is YYREEE (reference sequence). CDR3 length: 13 amino acids. The CDR3, as DNA: TGTGCCAGCAGTCGACAGGAGAACACTGAAGCTTTCTTT. Amino acid sequence: CASSRQENTEAFF.

This rearrangement joins TRBV12-3 or TRBV12-4 to TRBJ2-1; D is perhaps TRBD1 (5 bases). The CDR3 loop spans 13 amino acids. Trimming removed 1 base at V and 7 bases at J, with 8 bases between. CDR3 protein: CASSLEAGNEQFF. The CDR3 DNA sequence: TGTGCCAGCAGTTTAGAAGCAGGGAATGAGCAGTTCTTC.

The chain recombines TRBV7-2 with TRBJ2-1, with 10 positions matching TRBD2. CDR3 length equals 15 residues. The V gene end was trimmed by 7 bases and the J gene end by 5 bases; junction bases not matched to a gene: 8. Germline loops: CDR1 SGHTA, CDR2 FQGNSA. CDR3 loop: CASTAGTSVNNEQFF. CDR3 nucleotides: TGTGCCAGCACCGCCGGGACTAGCGTTAACAATGAGCAGTTCTTC.

J is TRBJ1-1 and V is TRBV6-5; D call uncertain. Looked up from germline, CDR1 is MNHEY and CDR2 is SVGAGI. The CDR3 is made up of 14 amino acids. Trimming took off 0 bases at V and 0 bases at J, with 5 bases between the two ends. The CDR3, as DNA: TGTGCCAGCAGTTACTCGTCGGTGAACACTGAAGCTTTCTTT. Residues: CASSYSSVNTEAFF.